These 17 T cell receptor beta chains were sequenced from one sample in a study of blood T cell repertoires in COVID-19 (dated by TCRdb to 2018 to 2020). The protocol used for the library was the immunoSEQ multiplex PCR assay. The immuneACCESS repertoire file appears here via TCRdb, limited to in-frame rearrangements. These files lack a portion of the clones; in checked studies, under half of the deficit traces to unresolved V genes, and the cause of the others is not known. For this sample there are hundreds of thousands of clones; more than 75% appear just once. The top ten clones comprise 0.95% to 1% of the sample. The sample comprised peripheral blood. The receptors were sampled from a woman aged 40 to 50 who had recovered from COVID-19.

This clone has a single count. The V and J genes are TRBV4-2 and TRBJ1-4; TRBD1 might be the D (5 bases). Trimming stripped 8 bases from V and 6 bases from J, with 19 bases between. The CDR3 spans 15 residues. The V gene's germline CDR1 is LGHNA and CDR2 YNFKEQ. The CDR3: CASALPAWGDEKLFF. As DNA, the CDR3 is TGTGCCAGCGCTCTCCCAGCCTGGGGGGATGAAAAACTGTTTTTT.

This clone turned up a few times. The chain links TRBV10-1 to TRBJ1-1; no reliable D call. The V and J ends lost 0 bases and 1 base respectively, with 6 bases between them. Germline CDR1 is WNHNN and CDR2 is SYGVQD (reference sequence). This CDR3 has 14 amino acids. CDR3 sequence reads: CASSESRANTEAFF. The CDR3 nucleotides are TGCGCCAGCAGTGAGTCGAGGGCGAACACTGAAGCTTTCTTT.

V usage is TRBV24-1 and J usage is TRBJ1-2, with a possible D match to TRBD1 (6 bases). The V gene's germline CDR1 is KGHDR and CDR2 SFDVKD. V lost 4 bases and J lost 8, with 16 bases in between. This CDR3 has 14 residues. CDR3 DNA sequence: TGTGCCACCAGTGACTTTACAGGGTCGGCCGGCTACACCTTC. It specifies CATSDFTGSAGYTF.

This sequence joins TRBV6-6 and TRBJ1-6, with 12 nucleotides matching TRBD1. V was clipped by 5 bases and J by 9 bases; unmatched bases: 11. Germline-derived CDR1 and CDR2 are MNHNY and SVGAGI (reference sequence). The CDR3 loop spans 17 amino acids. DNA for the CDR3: TGTGCCAGCAGTCAGGGACAGGGGGCCGTAATGGGTTCACCCCTCCACTTT. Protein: CASSQGQGAVMGSPLHF.

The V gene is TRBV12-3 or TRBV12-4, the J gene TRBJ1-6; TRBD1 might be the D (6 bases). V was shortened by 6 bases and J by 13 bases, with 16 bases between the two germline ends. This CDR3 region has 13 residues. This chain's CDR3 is CASRQQGAGPLHF. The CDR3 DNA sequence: TGTGCCAGCAGACAACAGGGTGCTGGGCCCCTCCACTTT.

The CDR3 nucleotides read TGTGCCTGGAGTGTACTGGGGGGAACTAACTATGGCTACACCTTC. It yields the protein CAWSVLGGTNYGYTF. This chain uses TRBV30 with TRBJ1-2; possibly TRBD1 for D (5 bases). Germline lookup yields CDR1 GTSNPN and CDR2 SVGIG (reference sequence). This CDR3 spans 15 amino acids. Trimming took 0 bases from V and 0 from J, leaving 11 bases between them.

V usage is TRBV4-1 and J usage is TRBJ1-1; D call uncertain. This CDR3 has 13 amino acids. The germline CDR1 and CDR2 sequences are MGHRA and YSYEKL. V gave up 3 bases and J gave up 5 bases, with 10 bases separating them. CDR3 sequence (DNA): TGCGCCAGCAGCCAGGGCCCTAAAACTGAAGCTTTCTTT. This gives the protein CASSQGPKTEAFF.

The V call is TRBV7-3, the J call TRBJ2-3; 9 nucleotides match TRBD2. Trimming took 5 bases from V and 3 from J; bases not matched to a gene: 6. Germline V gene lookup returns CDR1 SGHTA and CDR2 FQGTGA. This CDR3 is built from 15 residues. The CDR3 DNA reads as TGTGCCAGCAGCCCTAGCGGGGCCCTTACAGATACGCAGTATTTT. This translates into CASSPSGALTDTQYF.

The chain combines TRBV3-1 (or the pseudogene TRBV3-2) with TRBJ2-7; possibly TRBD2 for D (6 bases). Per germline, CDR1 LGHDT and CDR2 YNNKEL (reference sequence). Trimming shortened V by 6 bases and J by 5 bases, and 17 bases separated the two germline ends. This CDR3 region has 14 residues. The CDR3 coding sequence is TGTGCCAGCAGTCAGAGGGGAAGACTAGACGAGCAGTACTTC. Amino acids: CASSQRGRLDEQYF.

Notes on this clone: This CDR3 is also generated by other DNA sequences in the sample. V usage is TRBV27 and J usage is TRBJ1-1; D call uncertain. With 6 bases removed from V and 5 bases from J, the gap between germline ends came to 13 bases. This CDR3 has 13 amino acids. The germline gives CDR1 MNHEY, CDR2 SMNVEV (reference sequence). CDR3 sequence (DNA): TGTGCCAGCAGCCTAGTCCGGGGAACTGAAGCTTTCTTT. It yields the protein CASSLVRGTEAFF.

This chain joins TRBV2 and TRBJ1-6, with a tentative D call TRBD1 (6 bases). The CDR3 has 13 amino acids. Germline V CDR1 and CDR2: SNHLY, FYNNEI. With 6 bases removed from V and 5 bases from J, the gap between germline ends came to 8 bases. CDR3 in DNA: TGTGCCAGCAGGGGACACGATAATTCACCCCTCCACTTT. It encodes CASRGHDNSPLHF.

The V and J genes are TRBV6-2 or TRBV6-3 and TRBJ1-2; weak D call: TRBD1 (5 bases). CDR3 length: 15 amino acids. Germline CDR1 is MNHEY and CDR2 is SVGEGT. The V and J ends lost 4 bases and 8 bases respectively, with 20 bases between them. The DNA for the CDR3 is TGTGCCAGCAGTTGGCCAGGGAGGCCCCTAGTCGGCTACACCTTC. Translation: CASSWPGRPLVGYTF.

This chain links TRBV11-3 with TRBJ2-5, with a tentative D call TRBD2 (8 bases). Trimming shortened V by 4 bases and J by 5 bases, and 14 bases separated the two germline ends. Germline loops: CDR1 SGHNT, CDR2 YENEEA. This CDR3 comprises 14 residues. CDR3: CASSSGGGRETQYF. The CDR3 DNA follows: TGTGCCAGCAGCTCGGGAGGGGGCCGGGAGACCCAGTACTTC.

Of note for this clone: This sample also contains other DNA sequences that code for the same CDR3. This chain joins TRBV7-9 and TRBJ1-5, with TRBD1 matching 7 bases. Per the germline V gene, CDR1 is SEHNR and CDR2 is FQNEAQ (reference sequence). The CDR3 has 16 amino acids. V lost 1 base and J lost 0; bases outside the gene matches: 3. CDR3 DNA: TGTGCCAGCAGCTTAGGGGCAGGGGGTAGCAATCAGCCCCAGCATTTT. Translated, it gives CASSLGAGGSNQPQHF.

CDR3 region: CASSRGSGRAGGYNEQFF. The CDR3 bases are TGTGCCAGTAGTAGAGGTAGCGGGAGGGCCGGGGGCTACAATGAGCAGTTCTTC. The V and J genes are TRBV19 and TRBJ2-1; the match to TRBD2 covers 11 bases. The length of the CDR3 is 18 residues. Trimming took 4 bases from V and 3 from J; bases not matched to a gene: 11. CDR1 is LNHDA and CDR2 is SQIVND in the germline V gene (reference sequence). Full variable domain (remainder filled in from reference TRBV19 and TRBJ2-1): DGGITQSPKYLFRKEGQNVTLSCEQNLNHDAMYWYRQDPGQGLRLIYYSQIVNDFQKGDIAEGYSVSREKKESFPLTVTSAQKNPTAFYLCASSRGSGRAGGYNEQFFGPGTRLTVL.

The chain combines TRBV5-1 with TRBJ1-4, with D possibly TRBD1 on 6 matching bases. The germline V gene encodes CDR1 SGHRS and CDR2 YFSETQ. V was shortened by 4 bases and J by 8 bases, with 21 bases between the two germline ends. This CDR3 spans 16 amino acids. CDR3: CASSPQGLSVGEKLFF. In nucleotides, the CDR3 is TGCGCCAGCAGCCCCCAGGGGCTCTCAGTAGGCGAAAAACTGTTTTTT.

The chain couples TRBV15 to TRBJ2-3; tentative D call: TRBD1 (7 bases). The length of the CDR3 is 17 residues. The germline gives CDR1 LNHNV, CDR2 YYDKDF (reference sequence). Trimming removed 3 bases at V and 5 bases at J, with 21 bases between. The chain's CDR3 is CATSSVGQRATQDTQYF. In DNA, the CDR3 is TGTGCCACCAGCAGCGTGGGACAGCGGGCTACACAAGATACGCAGTATTTT.